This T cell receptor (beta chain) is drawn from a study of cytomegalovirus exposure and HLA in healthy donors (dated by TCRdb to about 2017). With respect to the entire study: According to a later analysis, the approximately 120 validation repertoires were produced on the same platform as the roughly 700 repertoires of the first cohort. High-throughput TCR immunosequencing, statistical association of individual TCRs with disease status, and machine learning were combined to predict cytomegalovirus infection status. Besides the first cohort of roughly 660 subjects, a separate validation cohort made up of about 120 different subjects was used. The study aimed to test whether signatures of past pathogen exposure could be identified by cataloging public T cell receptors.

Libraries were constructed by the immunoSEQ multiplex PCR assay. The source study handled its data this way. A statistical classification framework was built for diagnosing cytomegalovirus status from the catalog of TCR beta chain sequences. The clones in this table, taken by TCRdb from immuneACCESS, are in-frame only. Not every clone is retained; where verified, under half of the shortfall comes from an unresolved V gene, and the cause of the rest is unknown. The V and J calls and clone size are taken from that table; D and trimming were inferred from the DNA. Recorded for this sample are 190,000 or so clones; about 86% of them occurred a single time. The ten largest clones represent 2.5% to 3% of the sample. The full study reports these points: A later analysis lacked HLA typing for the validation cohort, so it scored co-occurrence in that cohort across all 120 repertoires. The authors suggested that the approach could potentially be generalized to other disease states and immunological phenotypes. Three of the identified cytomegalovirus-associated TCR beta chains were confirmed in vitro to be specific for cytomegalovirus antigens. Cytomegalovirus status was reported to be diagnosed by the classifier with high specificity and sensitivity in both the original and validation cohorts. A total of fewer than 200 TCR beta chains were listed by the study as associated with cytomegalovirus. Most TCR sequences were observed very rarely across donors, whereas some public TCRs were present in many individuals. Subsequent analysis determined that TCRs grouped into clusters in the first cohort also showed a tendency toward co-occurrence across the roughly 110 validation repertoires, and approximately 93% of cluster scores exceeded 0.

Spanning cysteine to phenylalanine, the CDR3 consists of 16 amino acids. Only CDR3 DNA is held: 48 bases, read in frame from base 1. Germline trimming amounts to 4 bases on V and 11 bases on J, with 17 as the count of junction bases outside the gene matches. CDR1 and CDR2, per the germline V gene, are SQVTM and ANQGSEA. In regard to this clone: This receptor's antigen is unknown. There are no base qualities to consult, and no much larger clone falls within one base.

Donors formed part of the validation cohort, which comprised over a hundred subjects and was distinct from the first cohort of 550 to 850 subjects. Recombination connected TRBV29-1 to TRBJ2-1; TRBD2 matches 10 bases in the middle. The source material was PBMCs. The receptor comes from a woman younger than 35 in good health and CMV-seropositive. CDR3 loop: CSVAASGGPLGPKQFF. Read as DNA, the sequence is TGCAGCGTTGCGGCTAGCGGGGGCCCCCTGGGTCCCAAGCAGTTCTTC.